This T cell receptor (beta chain) was retrieved from a study of T cells in Graves' hyperthyroidism and ophthalmopathy. Trimming removed 7 bases at V and 3 bases at J, with 13 bases between. Per germline, CDR1 SEHNR and CDR2 FQNEAQ (reference sequence). The CDR3 extends over 13 amino acids. This clonotype was picked up many times. The TCR beta CDR3 regions underwent amplification using RNA transcripts as the source. RT-PCR in the first round (using the HTBI primer set) targeted the TCR CDR3. TCRdb re-derived calls from the multiplex PCR reads in MiXCR, one entry per CDR3 protein. In the table there are about 660,000 distinct CDR3 sequences, just under 45% of which are singletons. Patients having uncontrolled infection, another autoimmune disease, pregnancy or lactation were not included.

V and J are TRBV7-9 and TRBJ2-7; no clear D gene. The origin of this receptor is an adult man with Graves' disease, either hyperthyroidism or ophthalmopathy (not recorded which). The sequencing sample was made of peripheral blood or thyroid tissue (not recorded which). The DNA of the CDR3 is TGTGCCAGCATCTCCTCGGCCGGCTACGAGCAGTACTTC. This sequence encodes CASISSAGYEQYF. Full variable domain (remainder filled in from reference TRBV7-9 and TRBJ2-7): DTGVSQNPRHKITKRGQNVTFRCDPISEHNRLYWYRQTLGQGPEFLTYFQNEAQLEKSRLLSDRFSAERPKGSFSTLEIQRTEQGDSAMYLCASISSAGYEQYFGPGTRLTVT.